This T cell receptor beta chain originates from a study of blood T cell repertoires in COVID-19. Study-wide background: There were acute and convalescent COVID-19 samples, and they came from the United States, Italy and Spain. PBMCs, B-cell-depleted T cells, or T cells were the source of the cDNA or gDNA that made up the material.

As processed by the authors: Estimation of nucleated cell counts relied on the amplification of reference gene primers. Sequencing used immunoSEQ multiplex PCR; TCRdb keeps in-frame clones, though not all of them. That table supplies the V and J calls and clone size; D and trimming were determined from the DNA. The sample consists of 300,000 to 400,000 clones, more than 75% of them appearing once. CDR1 and CDR2 from the germline V gene are MDHEN and SYDVKM. V shed 6 bases, J shed 6 bases, and the junction held 6 bases outside the gene matches. CDR3 length equals 14 residues. Sequencing was done on a sample of peripheral blood. The origin of this receptor is a human donor in a cohort sampled during active COVID-19. The genes are TRBV28 and TRBJ2-2; TRBD2 aligns across 8 bases. The CDR3 sequence is CASRAAGEPGELFF. The CDR3 DNA is TGTGCCAGCAGAGCAGCGGGAGAGCCCGGGGAGCTGTTTTTT.